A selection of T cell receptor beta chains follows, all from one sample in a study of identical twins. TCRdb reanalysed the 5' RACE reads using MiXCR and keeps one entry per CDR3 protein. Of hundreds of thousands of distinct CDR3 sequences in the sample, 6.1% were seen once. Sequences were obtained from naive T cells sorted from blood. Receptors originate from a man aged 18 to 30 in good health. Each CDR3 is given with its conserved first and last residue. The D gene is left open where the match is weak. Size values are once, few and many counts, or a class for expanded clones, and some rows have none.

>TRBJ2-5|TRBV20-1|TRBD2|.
TGCAGTACGGAAAAAGCGGGAGGTTCGTACCAAGAGACCCAGTACTTC
CSTEKAGGSYQETQYF
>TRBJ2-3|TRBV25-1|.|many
TGTGCCAGCAGTGATCTACCGGCTAGCACAGATACGCAGTATTTT
CASSDLPASTDTQYF
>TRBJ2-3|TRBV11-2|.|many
TGTGCCAGCAGCTCCCCGGCAAAGAAGGTCGGTGACGCAGATACGCAGTATTTT
CASSSPAKKVGDADTQYF
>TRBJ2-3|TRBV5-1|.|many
TGCGCCAGCAGCTCCTCGCAAGGGATCTACCGCACAGATACGCAGTATTTT
CASSSSQGIYRTDTQYF
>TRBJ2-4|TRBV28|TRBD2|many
TGTGCCAGCACCCAGGCCACGGGGGGTGGCAAAAACATTCAGTACTTC
CASTQATGGGKNIQYF
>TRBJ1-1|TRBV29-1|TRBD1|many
TGCAGCGTGAAGGGGGCCGTTAACACTGAAGCTTTCTTT
CSVKGAVNTEAFF
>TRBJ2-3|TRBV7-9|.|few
TGTGCCAGCAGTACCGGGGCGCAAGGTACGCAGTATTTT
CASSTGAQGTQYF
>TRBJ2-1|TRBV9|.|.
TGTGCCAGCAGTGAGAAGGCTAGCCTCAGCTCCTACAATGAGCAGTTCTTC
CASSEKASLSSYNEQFF
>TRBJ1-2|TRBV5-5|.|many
TGTGCCAGCAGCATCAGGGGAAACTATGGCTACACCTTC
CASSIRGNYGYTF
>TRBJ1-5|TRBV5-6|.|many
TGTGCCAGCAGCTTGAGGGACCAGGGCAATCAGCCCCAGCATTTT
CASSLRDQGNQPQHF
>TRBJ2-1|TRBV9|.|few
TGTGCCAGCAGCTCCGAAGGGGGGAGGTCCTACAATGAGCAGTTCTTC
CASSSEGGRSYNEQFF
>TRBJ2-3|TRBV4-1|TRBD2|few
TGCGCCAGCAGCCAATCTAGCGGAGTCACAGATACGCAGTATTTT
CASSQSSGVTDTQYF
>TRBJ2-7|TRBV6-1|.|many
TGTGCCAGCGATAGGGGCAGGAGCTCCTACGAGCAGTACTTC
CASDRGRSSYEQYF
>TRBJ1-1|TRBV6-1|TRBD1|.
TGTGCCAGCAGTGATAGGACAGGGAACGCTTTCTTT
CASSDRTGNAFF
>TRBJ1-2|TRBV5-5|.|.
TGTGCCAGCAGCTTGTGGCGGGACCCTGGGGGTTATGGCTACACCTTC
CASSLWRDPGGYGYTF
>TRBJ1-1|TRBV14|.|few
TGTGCCAGCAGGCCCGGGACCCACAACACTGAAGCTTTCTTT
CASRPGTHNTEAFF
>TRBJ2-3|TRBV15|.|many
TGTGCCACGTCCCGGGACATCGAATATACGCAGTATTTT
CATSRDIEYTQYF
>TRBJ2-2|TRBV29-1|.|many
TGCAGCGTTGGGTCCTACAGGGCGAACACCGGGGAGCTGTTTTTT
CSVGSYRANTGELFF
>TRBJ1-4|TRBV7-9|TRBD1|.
TGTGCCAGCAGCCGAGAGACAGGGGGGGGTGAAAAACTGTTTTTT
CASSRETGGGEKLFF
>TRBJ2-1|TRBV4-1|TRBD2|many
TGCGCCAGCAGCCAAATTGCGAGCGGGAGTTATAATGAGCAGTTCTTC
CASSQIASGSYNEQFF
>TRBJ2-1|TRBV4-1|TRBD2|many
TGCGCCAGCAGCCAAGATCGCGGGACTAGAGACCGGTTCTTC
CASSQDRGTRDRFF
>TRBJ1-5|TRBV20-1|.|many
TGCAGTGCTAGGGGGGCGGATGTGGCCTTACAGCCCCAGCATTTT
CSARGADVALQPQHF
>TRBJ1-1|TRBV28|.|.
TGTGCCAGCAGCTCGGCTGGAGGTAGCTTTAGAGAAGCTTTCTTT
CASSSAGGSFREAFF
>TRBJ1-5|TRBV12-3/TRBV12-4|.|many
TGTGCCAGCGGGGCAAGGGGACAGCCCCAGCATTTT
CASGARGQPQHF
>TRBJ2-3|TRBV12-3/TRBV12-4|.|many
TGTGCCAGCAGGGGCGGGGCCACAGATACGCAGTATTTT
CASRGGATDTQYF
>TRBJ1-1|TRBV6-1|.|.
TGTGCCTGTCGGACAGCTTTGAACACTGAAGCTTTCTTT
CACRTALNTEAFF
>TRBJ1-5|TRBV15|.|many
TGTGCCACCAGCAGAGATCACAGCAATCAGCCCCAGCATTTT
CATSRDHSNQPQHF
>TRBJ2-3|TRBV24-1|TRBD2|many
TGTGCCACCAGTGATTACAGGACTAGCGGGAGCACAGATACGCAGTATTTT
CATSDYRTSGSTDTQYF
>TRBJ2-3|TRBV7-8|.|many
TGTGCCAGCAGCTTCCAGCGATTGGGAGATACGCAGTATTTT
CASSFQRLGDTQYF
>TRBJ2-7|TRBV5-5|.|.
TGTGCCAGCAGCTTGATGGCACTCTCCTACGAGCAGTACTTC
CASSLMALSYEQYF
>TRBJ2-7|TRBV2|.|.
TGTGCCAGCAGTTACCCGGGAGTCTCCTACGAGCAGTACTTC
CASSYPGVSYEQYF
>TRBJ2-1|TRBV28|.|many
TGTGCCAGCAGTTTACCGGGCAGCTCCTACAATGAGCAGTTCTTC
CASSLPGSSYNEQFF
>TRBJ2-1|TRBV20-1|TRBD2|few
TGCAGTGCTAGCCTCCTAGCGGGAGGGTACAATGAGCAGTTCTTC
CSASLLAGGYNEQFF
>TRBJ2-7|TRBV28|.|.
TGTGCCAGCAACCCCGGCGCTGACGAGCAGTACTTC
CASNPGADEQYF
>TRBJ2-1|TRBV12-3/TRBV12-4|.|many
TGTGCCAGCAGCCCCCCCGGCATCGGAAGCTCCTACAATGAGCAGTTCTTC
CASSPPGIGSSYNEQFF
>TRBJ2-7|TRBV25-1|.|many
TGTGCCAGCAGCTGGGGGAGTGGCCCCTACGAGCAGTACTTC
CASSWGSGPYEQYF
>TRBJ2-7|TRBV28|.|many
TGTGCCAGCAGCCCGCAGGACAGCGCCCACTACGAGCAGTACTTC
CASSPQDSAHYEQYF
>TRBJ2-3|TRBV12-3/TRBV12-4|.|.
TGTGCCAGCAGTTGGGGAGAGGGCCCAGATACGCAGTATTTT
CASSWGEGPDTQYF
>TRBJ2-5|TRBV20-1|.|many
TGCAGTGCTAACAGGGTTAGGGAGACCCAGTACTTC
CSANRVRETQYF
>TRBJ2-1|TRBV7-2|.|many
TGTGCCAGCAGCCCACTCCTAGCGAATGAGCAGTTCTTC
CASSPLLANEQFF
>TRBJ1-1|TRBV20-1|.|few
TGCAGTGCTAGCCGAGCTATATTGAACACTGAAGCTTTCTTT
CSASRAILNTEAFF
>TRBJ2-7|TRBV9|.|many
TGTGCCAGCAGCGTAGGAGGGACCCACGAGCAGTACTTC
CASSVGGTHEQYF
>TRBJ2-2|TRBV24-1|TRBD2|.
TGTGCCACCAGTGTCCGGGGGGATTCCGGGGAGCTGTTTTTT
CATSVRGDSGELFF
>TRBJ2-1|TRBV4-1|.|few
TGCGCCAGCAGCCAAAAACTAGCTTACAATGAGCAGTTCTTC
CASSQKLAYNEQFF
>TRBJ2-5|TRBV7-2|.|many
TGTGCCAGCAGCTTTAGGTGGTCGGTGGACCAAGAGACCCAGTACTTC
CASSFRWSVDQETQYF
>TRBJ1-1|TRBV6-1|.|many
TGTGCCAGTTACAGGGATATGAACACTGAAGCTTTCTTT
CASYRDMNTEAFF
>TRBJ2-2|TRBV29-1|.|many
TGCAGCGTCGTAGATTACACCGGGGAGCTGTTTTTT
CSVVDYTGELFF
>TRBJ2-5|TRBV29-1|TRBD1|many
TGCAGCGTTGAGTTTAGGGGGCCCCAAGAGACCCAGTACTTC
CSVEFRGPQETQYF
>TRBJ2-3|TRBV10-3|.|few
TGTGCCATCAGGAACACAGGGGAGGGGGCAGATACGCAGTATTTT
CAIRNTGEGADTQYF
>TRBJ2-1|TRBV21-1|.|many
TGTGCCAGCAGCAACCGGCGATACAGGACTAGCGGCCCGGTAGATCACAATGAGCAGTTCTTC
CASSNRRYRTSGPVDHNEQFF
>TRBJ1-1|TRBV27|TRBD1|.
TGTGCCAGCAGTTTATCGAGAGGGAGACAGGGGGGGAACACTGAAGCTTTCTTT
CASSLSRGRQGGNTEAFF
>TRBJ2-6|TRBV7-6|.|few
TGTGCCAGCAGCTTAGACAGGGCTTATGCTGGGGCCAACGTCCTGACTTTC
CASSLDRAYAGANVLTF